This T cell receptor (beta chain) derives from a study of OX40 agonist ivuxolimab in advanced cancers. Study context: Patients' therapy was ivuxolimab, an antibody that acts as an agonist of OX40 (CD134).

Points from the study as a whole: Certain nonresponding patients likewise had low normalized T-cell clonal expansion.

CDR1 is DFQATT, CDR2 SNEGSKA, per germline (reference sequence). The germline V and J ends were trimmed by 5 bases and 4 bases, with 9 bases remaining between them. The CDR3 length is 11 residues. The assay was immunoSEQ multiplex PCR, and TCRdb's table has in-frame clones only and misses some. The sample gives around 90,000 clones, over 75% of which show up once; about 2.3% is in the top ten. Enrollment shut out patients with autoimmune disease history or systemic immunosuppression. As concerns this clone: The antigen is undetermined.

The sample was CD4+ or CD8+ T cells sorted from blood, taken in a trial of the OX40 agonist ivuxolimab. The receptor was isolated from an adult with an advanced solid tumor such as melanoma, head and neck, liver or kidney cancer. V and J are TRBV20-1 and TRBJ2-7; tentatively, D is TRBD1 (5 bases). The CDR3 region has the DNA TGCAGTGCTGGTACAGGATACGAGCAGTACTTC. Encoded protein: CSAGTGYEQYF.